This T cell receptor beta chain was captured by sequencing in a study of post-analysis software for immune sequencing data. With respect to this clonotype: The antigen is undetermined.

Unique molecular identifiers were built into the TCR beta cDNA libraries. The yield from around 1 to 10 million T cells was 500,000 or so cDNA molecules in total. TCRdb redid the calling of the PCR reads with MiXCR, one entry per CDR3 protein. Seen here are 550,000 to 700,000 distinct CDR3 sequences, roughly two fifths observed once, and the top ten hold about 1.8%. Study-level points and caveats: Significantly decreased normalized Chao1 diversity was recorded for multiple sclerosis patients relative to controls. Pronounced co-clustering by F measure was evident among identically batched samples.

Sample: blood. This clonotype was sampled from a girl aged 5 to 17 with multiple sclerosis.

CDR3 nucleotides: TGTGCCAGCAGTTTAGTGACTAGCGGGAGGTCGACTGAGCAGTTCTTC. Residues: CASSLVTSGRSTEQFF. The rearrangement uses TRBV12-3 or TRBV12-4 and TRBJ2-1; TRBD2 agrees at 13 bases. The CDR3 spans 16 residues. The junction had 6 bases not matched to a gene; V was cut back by 1 base and J by 9 bases.